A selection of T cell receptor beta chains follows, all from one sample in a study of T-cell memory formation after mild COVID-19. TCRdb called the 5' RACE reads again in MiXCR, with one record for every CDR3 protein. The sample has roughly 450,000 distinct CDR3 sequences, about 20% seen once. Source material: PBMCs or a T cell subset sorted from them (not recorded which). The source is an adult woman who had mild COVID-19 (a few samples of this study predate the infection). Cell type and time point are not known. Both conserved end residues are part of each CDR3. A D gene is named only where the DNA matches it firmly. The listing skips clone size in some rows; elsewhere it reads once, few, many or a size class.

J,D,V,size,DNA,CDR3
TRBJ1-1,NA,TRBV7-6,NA,TGTGCCAGCTCCCAGAGCGACGGGCTAGCTTTCTTT,CASSQSDGLAFF
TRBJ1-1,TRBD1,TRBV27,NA,TGTGCCAGCACCAGTGGGACAGGAGGGACTGAAGCTTTCTTT,CASTSGTGGTEAFF
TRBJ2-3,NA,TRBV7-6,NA,TGTGCCAGCAGTTTAGTGGTACGGGGGTTTCTCACAGATACGCAGTATTTT,CASSLVVRGFLTDTQYF
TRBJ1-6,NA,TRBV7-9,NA,TGTGCCGGCAGCCAGGACATACCGCGCGGGGCCCTCCACTTT,CAGSQDIPRGALHF
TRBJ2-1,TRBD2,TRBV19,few,TGTGCCAGTAGTACCGGGACTAGCGCCGACAATGAGCAGTTCTTC,CASSTGTSADNEQFF
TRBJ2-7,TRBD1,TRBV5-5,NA,TGTGCCAGCAGGGAGGGACAGGCGCAAACCTACGAGCAGTACTTC,CASREGQAQTYEQYF
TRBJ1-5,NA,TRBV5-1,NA,TGCGCCAGCAGTTTTGGTAACGGACATACCGATAGCAATCAGCCCCAGCATTTT,CASSFGNGHTDSNQPQHF
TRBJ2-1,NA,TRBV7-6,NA,TGTGCCAGCAGCTATACCTTCACTAGCCTCGGGGATGAGCAGTTCTTC,CASSYTFTSLGDEQFF
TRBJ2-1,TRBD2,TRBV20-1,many,TGCAGTGCATACGGGGGGATCGACATCGAGCAGTTCTTC,CSAYGGIDIEQFF
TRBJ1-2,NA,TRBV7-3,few,TGTGCCAGCAGCTTAACAGAAGGCTACACCTTC,CASSLTEGYTF
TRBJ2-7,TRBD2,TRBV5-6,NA,TGTGCCAGCAGCCCGGCGACTAGCGGGAGTTTCTACGAGCAGTACTTC,CASSPATSGSFYEQYF
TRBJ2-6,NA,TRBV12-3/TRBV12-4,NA,TGTGCCAGCAGGGGGGGGCCAGGGGCGAGCTCTGGGGCCAACGTCCTGACTTTC,CASRGGPGASSGANVLTF
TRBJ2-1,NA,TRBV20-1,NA,TGCAGTGCTAGAGCGCCAGGGTCCAGAACCTACAATGAGCAGTTCTTC,CSARAPGSRTYNEQFF
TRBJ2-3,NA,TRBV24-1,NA,TGTGCCACCAGTGACCTTTTGGGGCCCGGCGGGAGCACAGATACGCAGTATTTT,CATSDLLGPGGSTDTQYF
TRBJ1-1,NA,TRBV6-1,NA,TGTGCCAGCAGGGGGGACCACAACATGAACACTGAAGCTTTCTTT,CASRGDHNMNTEAFF
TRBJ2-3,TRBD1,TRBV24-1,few,TGTGCCACCAGTGATAACGGACAGGGCCGAACAGATACGCAGTATTTT,CATSDNGQGRTDTQYF
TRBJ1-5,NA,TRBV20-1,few,TGCAGTGCTAGAGAACAGGGATATAGCAATCAGCCCCAGCATTTT,CSAREQGYSNQPQHF
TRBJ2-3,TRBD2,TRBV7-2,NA,TGTGCCAGCAGCTCCCCGGGACTAGCCGTAGATACGCAGTATTTT,CASSSPGLAVDTQYF
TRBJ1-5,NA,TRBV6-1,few,TGTGCCAGCAGGGACAGACAGGACCTTAGCAATCAGCCCCAGCATTTT,CASRDRQDLSNQPQHF
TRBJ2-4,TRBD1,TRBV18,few,TGTGCCAGCTCTCCCGGACAGGTAGCCAAAAACATTCAGTACTTC,CASSPGQVAKNIQYF
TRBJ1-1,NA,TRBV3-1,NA,TGTGCCAGCAGCCAAGGGAGGGGCAGGGCGAGGGGGAACACTGAAGCTTTCTTT,CASSQGRGRARGNTEAFF
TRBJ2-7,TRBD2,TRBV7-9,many,TGTGCCAGCAGCTTAACTAGCGGGAGGGCCTACGAGCAGTACTTC,CASSLTSGRAYEQYF
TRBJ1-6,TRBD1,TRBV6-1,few,TGTGCCAGCAGTGAAGCGCAGGGGGGAGGATCACCCCTCCACTTT,CASSEAQGGGSPLHF
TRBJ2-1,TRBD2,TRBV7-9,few,TGTGCCAGCAGCCCTAGAACTAGCGGGAGGGCCTTCTCCTACAATGAGCAGTTCTTC,CASSPRTSGRAFSYNEQFF
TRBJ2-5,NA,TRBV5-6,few,TGTGCCAGCAGCTTGGGACGTCACGGGTTAGAGACCCAGTACTTC,CASSLGRHGLETQYF
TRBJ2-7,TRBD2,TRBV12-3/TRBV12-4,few,TGTGCCAGCAGTTTAGGCGGGACTAGCGGGATGTTCGAGCAGTACTTC,CASSLGGTSGMFEQYF
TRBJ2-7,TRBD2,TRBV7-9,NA,TGTGCCAGCAGCAACCCTCTTTTGACTAGCGGGGACCTGTCCTACGAGCAGTACTTC,CASSNPLLTSGDLSYEQYF
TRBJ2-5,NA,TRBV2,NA,TGTGCCAGCAGCCCTACCCTAGCGAGGGTGACCCAGTACTTC,CASSPTLARVTQYF
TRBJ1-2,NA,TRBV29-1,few,TGCAGCGTTGCCACAGGGTTTTCTAACTATGGCTACACCTTC,CSVATGFSNYGYTF
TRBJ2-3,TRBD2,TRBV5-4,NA,TGTGCCAGCAGCTTCGGTGACGGGAGGGTTGATACGCAGTATTTT,CASSFGDGRVDTQYF
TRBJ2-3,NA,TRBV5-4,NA,TGTGCCAGCAGCTGGCGGACCAGCACAGATACGCAGTATTTT,CASSWRTSTDTQYF
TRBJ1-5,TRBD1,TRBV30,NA,TGTGCCTGGAGTGGGGGGCAGGGGGGCAATCAGCCCCAGCATTTT,CAWSGGQGGNQPQHF
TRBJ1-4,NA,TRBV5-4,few,TGTGCCAGCAGCTTGGGACCCATTGGGGAAAAACTGTTTTTT,CASSLGPIGEKLFF
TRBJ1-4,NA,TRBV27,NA,TGTGCCAGCAGTTTAATCGGGGAAAAACTGTTTTTT,CASSLIGEKLFF
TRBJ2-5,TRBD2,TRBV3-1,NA,TGTGCCAGCAGCCAAGACCCTAGCGGAGAGACCCAGTACTTC,CASSQDPSGETQYF